This T cell receptor beta chain was sequenced for a study of blood T cell repertoires in COVID-19. Across the study: Sites in the United States, Italy and Spain provided acute and convalescent COVID-19 samples. From T cells, B-cell-depleted T cells, or PBMCs came the material, which was cDNA or gDNA.

V lost 1 base to trimming and J lost 6 bases; unmatched junction nucleotides: 5. This CDR3 spans 15 amino acids. From germline, CDR1 is SGHVS and CDR2 FNYEAQ. This clone was detected only a few times. Seattle researchers signed up patients amid active infection and tracked them longitudinally. Under the authors' procedure: Quantification of nucleated cells was approximated via reference gene primer amplification. Profiling relied on immunoSEQ multiplex PCR, and the TCRdb table lists in-frame clones only, not all of them. V and J calls and clone size are those listed in that table; D and trimming were worked out from the DNA. Found here are 350,000 or so clones, approximately 89% of them singletons; the top ten hold 3.5% to 4%.

This clonotype was sampled from a woman in her sixties or seventies with COVID-19, enrolled during active disease. Sequenced input: peripheral blood. This chain connects TRBV7-6 to TRBJ2-1; the match to TRBD2 covers 8 bases. The CDR3 DNA follows: TGTGCCAGCAGCTTAGGGTCGGGGGGGCTCAATGAGCAGTTCTTC. Protein: CASSLGSGGLNEQFF.